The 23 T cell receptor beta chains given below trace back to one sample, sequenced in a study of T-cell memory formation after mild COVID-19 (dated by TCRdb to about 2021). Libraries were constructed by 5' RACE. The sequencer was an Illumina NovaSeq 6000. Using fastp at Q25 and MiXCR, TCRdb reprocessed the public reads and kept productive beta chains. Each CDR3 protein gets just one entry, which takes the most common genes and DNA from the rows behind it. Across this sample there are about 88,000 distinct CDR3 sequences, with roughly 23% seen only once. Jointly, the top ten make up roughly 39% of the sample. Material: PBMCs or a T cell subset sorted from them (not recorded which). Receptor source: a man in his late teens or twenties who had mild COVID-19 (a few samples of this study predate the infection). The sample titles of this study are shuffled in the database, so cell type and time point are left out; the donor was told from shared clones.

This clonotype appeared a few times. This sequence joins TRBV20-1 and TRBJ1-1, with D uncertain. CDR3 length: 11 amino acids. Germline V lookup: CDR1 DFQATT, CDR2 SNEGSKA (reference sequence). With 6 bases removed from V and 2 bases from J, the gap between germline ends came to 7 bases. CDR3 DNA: TGCAGTGCAGAAGAAAACACTGAAGCTTTCTTT. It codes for CSAEENTEAFF.

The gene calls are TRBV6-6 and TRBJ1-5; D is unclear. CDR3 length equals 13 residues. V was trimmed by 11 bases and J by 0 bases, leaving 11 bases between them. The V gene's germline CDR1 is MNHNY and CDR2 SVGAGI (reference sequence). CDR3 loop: CAAGIYSNQPQHF. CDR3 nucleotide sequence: TGTGCCGCGGGAATATATAGCAATCAGCCCCAGCATTTT.

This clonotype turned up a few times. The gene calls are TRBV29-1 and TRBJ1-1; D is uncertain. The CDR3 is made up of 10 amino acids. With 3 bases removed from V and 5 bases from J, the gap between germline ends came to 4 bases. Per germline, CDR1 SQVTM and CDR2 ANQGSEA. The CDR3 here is CSVEVTEAFF. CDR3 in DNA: TGCAGCGTTGAGGTTACTGAAGCTTTCTTT.

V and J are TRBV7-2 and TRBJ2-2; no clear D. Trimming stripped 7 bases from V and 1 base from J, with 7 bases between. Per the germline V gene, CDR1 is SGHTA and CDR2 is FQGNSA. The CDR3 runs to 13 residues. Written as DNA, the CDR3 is TGTGCCAGCACCGAGGAGAACACCGGGGAGCTGTTTTTT. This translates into CASTEENTGELFF.

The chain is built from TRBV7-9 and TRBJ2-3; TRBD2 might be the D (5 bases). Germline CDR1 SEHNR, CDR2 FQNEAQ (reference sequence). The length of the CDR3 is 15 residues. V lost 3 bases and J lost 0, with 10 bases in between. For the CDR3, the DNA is TGTGCCAGCAGCTTTTTAGGACTCAGCACAGATACGCAGTATTTT. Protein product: CASSFLGLSTDTQYF.

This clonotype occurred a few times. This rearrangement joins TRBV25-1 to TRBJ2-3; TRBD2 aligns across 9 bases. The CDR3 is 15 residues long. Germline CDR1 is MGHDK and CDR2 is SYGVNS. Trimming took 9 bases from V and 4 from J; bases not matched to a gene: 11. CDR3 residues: CARTAGGPRADTQYF. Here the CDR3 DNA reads TGTGCCAGAACCGCGGGGGGGCCTCGGGCAGATACGCAGTATTTT.

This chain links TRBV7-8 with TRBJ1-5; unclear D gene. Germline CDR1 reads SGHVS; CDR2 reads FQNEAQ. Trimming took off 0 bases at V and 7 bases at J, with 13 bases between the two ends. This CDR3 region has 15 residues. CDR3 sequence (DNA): TGTGCCAGCAGCTTAGCAGCCGGCTACTGGCAGCCCCAGCATTTT. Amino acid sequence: CASSLAAGYWQPQHF.

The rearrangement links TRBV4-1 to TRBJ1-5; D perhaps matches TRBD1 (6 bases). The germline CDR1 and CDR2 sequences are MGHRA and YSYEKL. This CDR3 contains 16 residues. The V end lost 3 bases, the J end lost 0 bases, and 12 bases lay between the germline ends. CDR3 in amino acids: CASSHGTSDSNQPQHF. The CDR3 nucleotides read TGCGCCAGCAGCCATGGGACATCAGATAGCAATCAGCCCCAGCATTTT.

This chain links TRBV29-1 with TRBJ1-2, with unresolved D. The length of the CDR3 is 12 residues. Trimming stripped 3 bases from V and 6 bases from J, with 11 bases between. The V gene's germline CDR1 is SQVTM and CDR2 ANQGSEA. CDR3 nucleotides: TGCAGCGTTGATCTTCGGATGGATGGCTACACCTTC. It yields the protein CSVDLRMDGYTF.

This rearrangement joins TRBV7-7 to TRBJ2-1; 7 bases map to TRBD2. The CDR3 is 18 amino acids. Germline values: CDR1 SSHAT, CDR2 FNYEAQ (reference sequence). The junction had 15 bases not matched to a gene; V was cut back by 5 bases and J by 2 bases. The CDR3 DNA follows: TGTGCCAGCAGCCCTCGGGTAGCGGGTTTGTGGGCCTACAATGAGCAGTTCTTC. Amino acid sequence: CASSPRVAGLWAYNEQFF.

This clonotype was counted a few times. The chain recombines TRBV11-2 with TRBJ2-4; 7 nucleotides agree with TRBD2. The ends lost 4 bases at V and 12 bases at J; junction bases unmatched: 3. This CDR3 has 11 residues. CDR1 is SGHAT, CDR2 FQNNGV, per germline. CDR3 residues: CASSSVAGQYF. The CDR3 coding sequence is TGTGCCAGCAGCTCAGTAGCGGGTCAGTACTTC.

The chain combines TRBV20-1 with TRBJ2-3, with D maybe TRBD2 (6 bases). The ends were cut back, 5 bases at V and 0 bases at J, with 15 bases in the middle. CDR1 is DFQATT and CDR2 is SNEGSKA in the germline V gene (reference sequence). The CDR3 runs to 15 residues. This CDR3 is CSAPDSSESTDTQYF. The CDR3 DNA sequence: TGCAGTGCTCCGGATTCTAGCGAAAGCACAGATACGCAGTATTTT.

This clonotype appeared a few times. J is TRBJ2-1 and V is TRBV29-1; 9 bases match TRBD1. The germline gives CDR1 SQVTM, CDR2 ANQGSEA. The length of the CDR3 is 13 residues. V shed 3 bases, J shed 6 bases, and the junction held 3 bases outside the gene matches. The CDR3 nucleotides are TGCAGCGTTGAGCCGGACAGGGGCAATGAGCAGTTCTTC. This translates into CSVEPDRGNEQFF.

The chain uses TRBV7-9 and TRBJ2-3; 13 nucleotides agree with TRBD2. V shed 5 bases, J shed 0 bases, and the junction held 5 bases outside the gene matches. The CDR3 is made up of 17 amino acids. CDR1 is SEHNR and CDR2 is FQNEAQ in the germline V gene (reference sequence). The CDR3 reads CASSLGLAGYSTDTQYF. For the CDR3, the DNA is TGTGCCAGCAGCCTGGGACTAGCGGGATATAGCACAGATACGCAGTATTTT.

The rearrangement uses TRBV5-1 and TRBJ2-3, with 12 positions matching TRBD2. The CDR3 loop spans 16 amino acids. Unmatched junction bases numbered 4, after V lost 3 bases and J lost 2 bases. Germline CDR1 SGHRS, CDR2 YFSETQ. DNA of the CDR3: TGCGCCAGCAGCTCCACTAGCGGGGGGATCACAGATACGCAGTATTTT. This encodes CASSSTSGGITDTQYF. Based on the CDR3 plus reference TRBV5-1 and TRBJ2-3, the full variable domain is KAGVTQTPRYLIKTRGQQVTLSCSPISGHRSVSWYQQTPGQGLQFLFEYFSETQRNKGNFPGRFSGRQFSNSRSEMNVSTLELGDSALYLCASSSTSGGITDTQYFGPGTRLTVL.

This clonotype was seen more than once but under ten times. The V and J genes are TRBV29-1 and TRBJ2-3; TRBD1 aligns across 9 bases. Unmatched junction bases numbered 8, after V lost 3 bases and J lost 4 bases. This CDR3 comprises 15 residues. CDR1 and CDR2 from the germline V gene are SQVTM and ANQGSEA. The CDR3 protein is CSVERTGDASDTQYF. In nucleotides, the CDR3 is TGCAGCGTTGAGCGGACAGGGGATGCGTCAGATACGCAGTATTTT.

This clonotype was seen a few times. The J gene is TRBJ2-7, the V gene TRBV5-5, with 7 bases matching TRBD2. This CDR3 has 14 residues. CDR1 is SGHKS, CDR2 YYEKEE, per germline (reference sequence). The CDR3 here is CASSYAGTAGVDSV. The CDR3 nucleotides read TGTGCCAGCAGCTACGCCGGGACGGCGGGGGTAGACTCCGTC.

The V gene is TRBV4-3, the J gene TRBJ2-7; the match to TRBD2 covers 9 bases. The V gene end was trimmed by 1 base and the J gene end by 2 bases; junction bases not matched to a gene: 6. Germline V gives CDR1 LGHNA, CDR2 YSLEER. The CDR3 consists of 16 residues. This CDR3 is CASSQVRAGGPYEQYV. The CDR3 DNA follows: TGCGCCAGCAGCCAAGTGAGAGCGGGGGGACCCTACGAGCAGTACGTC.

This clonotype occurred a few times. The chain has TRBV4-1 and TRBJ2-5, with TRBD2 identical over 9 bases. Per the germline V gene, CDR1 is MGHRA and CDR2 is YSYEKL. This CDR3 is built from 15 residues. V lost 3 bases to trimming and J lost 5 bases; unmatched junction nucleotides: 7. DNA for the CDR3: TGCGCCAGCAGCCATACAGCGGGGGGTGGTGAGACCCAGTACTTC. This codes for CASSHTAGGGETQYF.

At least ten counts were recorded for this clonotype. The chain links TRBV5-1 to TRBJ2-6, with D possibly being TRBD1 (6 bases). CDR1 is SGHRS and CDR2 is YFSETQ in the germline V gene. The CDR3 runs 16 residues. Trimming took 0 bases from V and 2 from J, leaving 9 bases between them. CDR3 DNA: TGCGCCAGCAGCTTGGGGACAGCTCCTGGGGCCAACGTCCTGACTTTC. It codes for CASSLGTAPGANVLTF.

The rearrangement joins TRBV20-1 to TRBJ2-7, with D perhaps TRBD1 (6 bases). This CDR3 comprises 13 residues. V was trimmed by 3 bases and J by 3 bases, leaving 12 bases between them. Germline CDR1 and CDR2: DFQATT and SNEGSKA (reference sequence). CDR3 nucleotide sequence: TGCAGTGCTAGGGACAGTCTGGGCTACGAGCAGTACTTC. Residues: CSARDSLGYEQYF.

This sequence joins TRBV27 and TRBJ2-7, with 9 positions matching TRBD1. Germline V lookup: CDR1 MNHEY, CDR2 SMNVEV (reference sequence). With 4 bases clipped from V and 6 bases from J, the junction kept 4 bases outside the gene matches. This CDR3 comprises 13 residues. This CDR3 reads CASSWTGAGEQYF. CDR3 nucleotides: TGTGCCAGCAGTTGGACAGGGGCGGGCGAGCAGTACTTC.

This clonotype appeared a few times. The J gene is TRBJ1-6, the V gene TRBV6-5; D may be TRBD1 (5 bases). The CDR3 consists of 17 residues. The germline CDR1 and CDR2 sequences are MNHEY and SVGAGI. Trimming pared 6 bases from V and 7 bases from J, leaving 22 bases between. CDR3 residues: CASSLRRARGGNSPLHF. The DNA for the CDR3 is TGTGCCAGCAGCCTCAGACGGGCTCGGGGGGGAAATTCACCCCTCCACTTT.